Below, 5 T cell receptor beta chains from the same sample are listed, as sequenced in a study of CD8+ T cells in alopecia areata. Extracted RNA was reverse transcribed, and the resulting cDNA served as sequencing template. The table came from immunoSEQ multiplex PCR; TCRdb's copy has only in-frame clones and leaves some out. The sample gives under 350,000 clones, none seen only once, and the top ten clones hold 0.9% to 1.5%. Sorting of pooled cutaneous lymph node cells used CD4, CD8alpha, NKG2D, NKG2ACE and other markers. Sequencing was done on a sample of CD4+ T cells sorted from a lymph node. The receptors were gathered from a C3H/HeJ mouse with alopecia areata. The strain is characterized by the MHC haplotype H2-k.

Remarks on this clone: Gene names follow the mouse nomenclature. The sequence runs out 4 residues before the end of the CDR3; the remainder is reconstructed from the germline J gene. The genes are TRBV29 and TRBJ2-3; 8 bases map to TRBD1. Germline V gene sequence: CDR1 MSHET, CDR2 SYDVDS. The CDR3 loop spans 14 amino acids. Trimming took 6 bases from V and 1 from J; bases not matched to a gene: 3. Partial CDR3 DNA: TGTGCTAGCAGCAGGGGGCGTGGTGCAGAA. Amino acid sequence: CASSRGRGAE. The full CDR3 protein is CASSRGRGAETLYF.

About this clone: The genes are named according to mouse. The read ends 4 residues before the CDR3 terminus; that terminus is restored from the germline J gene. Different DNA sequences within this sample yield the same CDR3. J is TRBJ2-1 and V is TRBV1; 7 positions agree with TRBD1. CDR1 and CDR2 (germline): NSQYPW, LRSPGD (reference sequence). Unmatched junction bases numbered 2, after V lost 1 base and J lost 2 bases. The CDR3 has 15 residues. CDR3 sequence: CTCSAAGTDYAEQFF. The CDR3 bases that were read are TGCACCTGCAGTGCAGCAGGGACAGACTATGCT.

On this clone: Gene names and germline match the mouse. Coverage ceases 4 residues before the CDR3 finishes, and the germline J gene fills in the end. In the same sample, other DNA sequences code for this CDR3. V gene TRBV1 combines with J gene TRBJ2-7, with 12 positions matching TRBD1. The CDR3 length is 14 residues. Germline loops: CDR1 NSQYPW, CDR2 LRSPGD (reference sequence). CDR3 amino acids: CTCSAGQGADEQYF. The DNA read from the CDR3 is TGCACCTGCAGTGCGGGACAGGGGGCGGAT. Full variable domain (remainder filled in from reference TRBV1 and TRBJ2-7): VTLLEQNPRWRLVPRGQAVNLRCILKNSQYPWMSWYQQDLQKQLQWLFTLRSPGDKEVKSLPGADYLATRVTDTELRLQVANMSQGRTLYCTCSAGQGADEQYFGPGTRLTVL.

This clone was counted a few times. Genes and germline come from the mouse. Read data end 4 residues before the CDR3 end; the end is taken from the germline J gene. The sample contains more than one DNA sequence encoding this CDR3. V is TRBV1 and J is TRBJ2-4; D gene ambiguous. The germline V gene has CDR1 NSQYPW and CDR2 LRSPGD (reference sequence). The CDR3 contains 14 residues. CDR3 protein: CTCSADPGKNTLYF. Partial CDR3 DNA: TGCACCTGCAGTGCAGATCCAGGAAAAAAC.

This clone was detected only a few times. Genes here carry mouse names. The missing CDR3 end, 4 residues past where the read stops, is filled in from the germline J gene. The chain carries TRBV13-1 and TRBJ2-4; D gene unclear. The CDR3 covers 13 residues. The V and J ends lost 0 bases and 1 base respectively, with 3 bases between them. Germline CDR1 and CDR2: NSHNY and SYGAGN. CDR3 protein: CASSDVGQNTLYF. CDR3 DNA (partial): TGTGCCAGCAGTGATGTAGGTCAAAAC.